Presented here are 9 T cell receptor beta chains from one specimen sequenced in a study of post-analysis software for immune sequencing data. Study observations and caveats: With TRBV5-6, TRBV5-1 and TRBV20-1 included, a handful of TRBV segments were more frequent in patients than in controls.

Antigens of these TCRs are unknown. cDNA libraries of TCR beta carried unique molecular identifiers. From the PCR reads, TCRdb called clonotypes with MiXCR, one entry per CDR3 protein. This table has 820,000 or so distinct CDR3 sequences, roughly half appearing once. Sequenced sample: blood. These receptors were obtained from a girl aged 5-17 years with multiple sclerosis.

This clonotype was seen more than once but under ten times. The genes are TRBV9 and TRBJ2-7; a possible D gene is TRBD1 (6 bases). V shed 4 bases and J shed 4 bases, with 18 bases lying between them. Germline CDR1 is SGDLS and CDR2 is YYNGEE. CDR3 length: 15 residues. The CDR3 is CASSSIGDKRYEQYF. CDR3 coding DNA: TGTGCCAGCAGCTCGATAGGGGACAAACGATACGAGCAGTACTTC.

The chain's CDR3 is CSAMGRIYEQYF. The CDR3 DNA reads as TGCAGTGCTATGGGACGGATCTACGAGCAGTACTTC. The chain joins TRBV20-1 to TRBJ2-7; D might be TRBD1 or TRBD2, each matching 5 bases. V was shortened by 4 bases and J by 3 bases, with 10 bases between the two germline ends. CDR3 length: 12 residues. Germline CDR1 is DFQATT and CDR2 is SNEGSKA (reference sequence).

V gene TRBV20-1 combines with J gene TRBJ2-4; 7 bases align to TRBD1. The CDR3 totals 13 residues. Germline lookup yields CDR1 DFQATT and CDR2 SNEGSKA (reference sequence). V was pared by 6 bases and J by 13 bases, with 15 bases of the junction left unmatched. The DNA of the CDR3 is TGCAGTGCGAGGGACAGTTTACGGCAGGAGCAGTACTTC. Translation: CSARDSLRQEQYF.

This sequence joins TRBV7-9 and TRBJ2-5, with TRBD1 matching over 7 bases. The J call is in doubt because the DNA end fits TRBJ2-7 better. The CDR3 totals 16 residues. The V gene's germline CDR1 is SEHNR and CDR2 FQNEAQ (reference sequence). In nucleotides, the CDR3 is TGTGCCAGCAGCTTAGCCCCTACAGGGGCGAAGTACGAGCAGTACTTC. Amino acids: CASSLAPTGAKYEQYF.

The V and J genes are TRBV15 and TRBJ2-5; D unresolved. The DNA matches TRBJ2-7 better at its end, which makes the J call doubtful. There are 15 residues in the CDR3. Germline values: CDR1 LNHNV, CDR2 YYDKDF (reference sequence). DNA of the CDR3: TGTGCCACCAGCAGAGACCCCAACAGCTATTACGAGCAGTACTTC. This gives the protein CATSRDPNSYYEQYF.

The chain links TRBV2 to TRBJ2-7, with D perhaps matching TRBD2 (5 bases). Germline loops: CDR1 SNHLY, CDR2 FYNNEI. This CDR3 contains 12 residues. The V end lost 6 bases, the J end lost 3 bases, and 9 bases lay between the germline ends. The DNA of the CDR3 is TGTGCCAGCAGGGGAGAGTTCTACGAGCAGTACTTC. Its translation: CASRGEFYEQYF.

The J gene is TRBJ2-3, the V gene TRBV2; 10 nucleotides align to TRBD2. This CDR3 comprises 15 residues. Trimming removed 7 bases from V and 5 bases from J; junction bases left unmatched: 9. Germline values: CDR1 SNHLY, CDR2 FYNNEI. The CDR3 DNA reads TGTGCCAGCATCCCCAGCGGGGGGGCAGGAGATACGCAGTATTTT. Protein sequence: CASIPSGGAGDTQYF.

The chain combines TRBV7-9 with TRBJ2-7; D may match TRBD1 or TRBD2 (5 bases each). There are 19 residues in the CDR3. V was trimmed by 5 bases and J by 10 bases, leaving 36 bases between them. Per the germline V gene, CDR1 is SEHNR and CDR2 is FQNEAQ (reference sequence). DNA for the CDR3: TGTGCCAGCAGCCTAAGACCCGGGACGGATAGACCGTTCGAGGGCGTCCAGTACTTC. Translated, it gives CASSLRPGTDRPFEGVQYF. Variable domain in full (rest from reference TRBV7-9 and TRBJ2-7): DTGVSQNPRHKITKRGQNVTFRCDPISEHNRLYWYRQTLGQGPEFLTYFQNEAQLEKSRLLSDRFSAERPKGSFSTLEIQRTEQGDSAMYLCASSLRPGTDRPFEGVQYFGPGTRLTVT.

The rearrangement joins TRBV6-5 to TRBJ2-1; D is possibly TRBD2 (5 bases). V was clipped by 2 bases and J by 7 bases, with 9 bases between them. From germline, CDR1 is MNHEY and CDR2 SVGAGI. The CDR3 loop spans 13 amino acids. The CDR3 protein is CASSYGLGNEQFF. The CDR3 region has the DNA TGTGCCAGCAGTTACGGACTCGGGAATGAGCAGTTCTTC.